Shown below are 28 T cell receptor beta chains from a single sample sequenced in a study of blood T cell repertoires in COVID-19 (dated by TCRdb to 2019 to 2021). Receptors were amplified or captured by the immunoSEQ multiplex PCR assay. The table comes from immuneACCESS by way of TCRdb, which keeps in-frame sequences with V and J called. Part of the clones is missing from these tables; in studies checked, under half for an unresolved V gene and the rest for unknown reasons. In this sample the table shows roughly 100,000 clones, roughly 87% of which occur a single time. The ten largest clones represent about 15% of the sample. The sequencing input was peripheral blood. These receptors all come from a woman of 80 years or more in a cohort sampled during active COVID-19.

The chain employs TRBV6-5 and TRBJ2-1; 9 bases line up with TRBD1. J gave up 8 bases and V 6 bases, and 2 bases lay outside the gene matches. The CDR3 runs 12 residues. CDR1 and CDR2 (germline): MNHEY, SVGAGI. The CDR3 DNA is TGTGCCAGCAGCTGGACAGGGGATGAGCAGTTCTTC. This sequence encodes CASSWTGDEQFF.

CDR3 loop: CSAVAYEQYF. In nucleotides, the CDR3 is TGCAGTGCTGTCGCCTACGAGCAGTACTTC. The V and J genes are TRBV20-1 and TRBJ2-7; D unresolved. The germline V and J ends were trimmed by 5 bases and 2 bases, with 4 bases remaining between them. Germline values: CDR1 DFQATT, CDR2 SNEGSKA (reference sequence). The CDR3 extends over 10 amino acids.

The chain uses TRBV23-1 and TRBJ1-3; the D is unclear. TRBV23-1 is sorted into the ORF group, with uncertain function. CDR3 size: 13 residues. V was cut by 9 bases and J by 0 bases, with 9 bases left in between. The CDR3 loop is CARGLSSGNTIYF. CDR3 DNA sequence: TGCGCCAGGGGCTTAAGCTCTGGAAACACCATATATTTT.

In its sample, this clone was seen once. The chain uses TRBV7-9 and TRBJ2-5, with 11 bases aligning to TRBD2. The CDR3 extends over 15 amino acids. Trimming removed 0 bases from V and 4 bases from J; junction bases left unmatched: 1. Germline CDR1 and CDR2: SEHNR and FQNEAQ (reference sequence). For the CDR3, the DNA is TGTGCCAGCAGCTTAGCGCTAGCGGGGGGAGAGACCCAGTACTTC. Translated, it gives CASSLALAGGETQYF.

This clone was counted once. V is TRBV27 and J is TRBJ2-5; TRBD1 matches 8 bases. Germline loops: CDR1 MNHEY, CDR2 SMNVEV (reference sequence). The CDR3 is 15 residues long. Trimming at V came to 2 bases and at J to 0 bases, leaving 2 bases not matched to a gene. The CDR3 spells CASSLNRGYQETQYF. The CDR3 nucleotides read TGTGCCAGCAGTTTAAACAGGGGGTACCAAGAGACCCAGTACTTC.

This clone was counted between two and nine times. This chain links TRBV19 with TRBJ2-5, with TRBD1 matching 9 bases. This CDR3 has 15 residues. With V trimmed by 3 bases and J by 1 base, 3 bases remained unmatched. CDR1 and CDR2 (germline): LNHDA, SQIVND (reference sequence). In nucleotides, the CDR3 is TGTGCCAGTAGTATGGGGACAGGGCTCCAAGAGACCCAGTACTTC. Its translation: CASSMGTGLQETQYF.

This rearrangement joins TRBV2 to TRBJ2-3; 7 bases align to TRBD2. Trimming cost V 5 bases and J 5 bases; bases outside gene matches: 10. This CDR3 spans 15 amino acids. CDR1 and CDR2 from the germline V gene are SNHLY and FYNNEI. The CDR3 region has the DNA TGTGCCAGCAGTCTTTATGCTAGCGGTGGAGATACGCAGTATTTT. Its protein is CASSLYASGGDTQYF.

V usage is TRBV27 and J usage is TRBJ2-7; 8 positions agree with TRBD1. Germline trimming cut 5 bases from V and 0 bases from J; bases unmatched to any gene: 6. The germline V gene has CDR1 MNHEY and CDR2 SMNVEV (reference sequence). The CDR3 is 15 residues long. In DNA form, the CDR3 reads TGTGCCAGCAGTGGACAGGGTTCCCTCTCCTACGAGCAGTACTTC. Translated, it gives CASSGQGSLSYEQYF.

The chain carries TRBV27 and TRBJ1-5, with a tentative D call TRBD1 (6 bases). CDR1 and CDR2 (germline): MNHEY, SMNVEV (reference sequence). The CDR3 is 15 residues long. Between the trimmed V and J ends, which lost 5 bases and 6 bases, there was a span of 17 bases. CDR3 bases: TGTGCCAGCAGTCTGGTCCGGGACACTCCTCAGCCCCAGCATTTT. This gives the protein CASSLVRDTPQPQHF.

This clone was counted a few times. DNA of the CDR3: TGTGCCAGCAGTTACGAGGGCCTGTCGGGAGATACGCAGTATTTT. Protein: CASSYEGLSGDTQYF. This chain connects TRBV6-2 or TRBV6-3 to TRBJ2-3; weak D call: TRBD2 (5 bases). The length of the CDR3 is 15 residues. Germline loops: CDR1 MNHEY, CDR2 SVGEGT. V lost 2 bases, J lost 5 bases, and 14 bases lay in between.

The CDR3 bases are TGTGCCACCAGTGATTTGGGGACAGGTCCAGAGACCCAGTACTTC. Its translation: CATSDLGTGPETQYF. This chain links TRBV24-1 with TRBJ2-5; 8 nucleotides line up with TRBD1. There are 15 residues in the CDR3. The V gene end was trimmed by 0 bases and the J gene end by 4 bases; junction bases not matched to a gene: 3. CDR1 KGHDR and CDR2 SFDVKD come from the germline V gene.

This clone appeared a single time. This chain links TRBV27 with TRBJ2-1; 7 bases align to TRBD2. This CDR3 is built from 14 residues. Germline CDR1 is MNHEY and CDR2 is SMNVEV (reference sequence). Losses at the gene ends were 6 bases for V and 6 bases for J; bases not matched to a gene: 8. CDR3 in DNA: TGTGCCAGCAGAGCCCCGGGACTACCCAATGAGCAGTTCTTC. It yields the protein CASRAPGLPNEQFF.

CDR3 sequence (DNA): TGTGCCAGCAGCTCCTCTAGCGGGAGGGCGTTAGAGACCCAGTACTTC. As protein: CASSSSSGRALETQYF. V and J are TRBV11-2 and TRBJ2-5; 12 nucleotides line up with TRBD2. With V trimmed by 4 bases and J by 4 bases, 7 bases remained unmatched. CDR1 is SGHAT, CDR2 FQNNGV, per germline. This CDR3 has 16 residues.

The chain joins TRBV29-1 to TRBJ2-7, with D perhaps TRBD1 (5 bases). V lost 4 bases, J lost 0 bases, and 13 bases lay in between. The CDR3 contains 14 residues. The germline gives CDR1 SQVTM, CDR2 ANQGSEA. CDR3 sequence: CSVGRQSVSYEQYF. The DNA for the CDR3 is TGCAGCGTTGGAAGACAGTCCGTCTCCTACGAGCAGTACTTC.

The J gene is TRBJ2-1, the V gene TRBV25-1, with 9 bases matching TRBD1. The CDR3 totals 14 residues. Germline CDR1 MGHDK, CDR2 SYGVNS. Trimming removed 1 base from V and 8 bases from J; junction bases left unmatched: 3. CDR3 DNA sequence: TGTGCCAGCAGTGAATCTGGGACAGGGCATGAGCAGTTCTTC. Its translation: CASSESGTGHEQFF.

To note about this clone: At the DNA level, this CDR3 is encoded by other sequences in the same sample as well. The chain combines TRBV6-6 with TRBJ1-5, with D perhaps matching TRBD1 (5 bases). The CDR3 loop spans 14 amino acids. The V gene lost 9 bases and the J gene lost 4 bases, with 16 bases spanning the gap. The V gene's germline CDR1 is MNHNY and CDR2 SVGAGI (reference sequence). The CDR3 reads CASSWGRDNQPQHF. As DNA, the CDR3 is TGTGCCAGTTCTTGGGGCAGGGATAATCAGCCCCAGCATTTT.

The chain combines TRBV6-5 with TRBJ2-1, with TRBD1 matching 10 bases. Per the germline V gene, CDR1 is MNHEY and CDR2 is SVGAGI. The CDR3 is 15 residues long. The J segment lost 3 bases and the V segment lost 4 bases, leaving 3 bases of the junction unmatched. CDR3 sequence reads: CASSWGQGRYNEQFF. In DNA, the CDR3 is TGTGCCAGCAGTTGGGGACAGGGGCGCTACAATGAGCAGTTCTTC.

This clone has a handful of counts. The germline gene is not matched at one end of the junction; a read error may be the cause. The CDR3 reads CASSLVPSGGNTGELFF. The CDR3 DNA reads TGTGCTAGCAGCTTAGTGCCCAGCGGGGGAAACACCGGGGAGCTGTTTTTT. The rearrangement uses TRBV7-7 and TRBJ2-2, with 8 positions matching TRBD2. CDR3 length: 17 amino acids. The V gene's germline CDR1 is SSHAT and CDR2 FNYEAQ (reference sequence).

In its sample, this clone was seen once. The rearrangement joins TRBV9 to TRBJ2-7; a weak D match, TRBD1 (6 bases). The CDR3 covers 12 residues. Between the trimmed V and J ends, which lost 4 bases and 4 bases, there was a span of 9 bases. CDR1 is SGDLS, CDR2 YYNGEE, per germline. The CDR3 bases are TGTGCCAGCAGCCCGGACAGATACGAGCAGTACTTC. It codes for CASSPDRYEQYF.

The J gene is TRBJ1-2, the V gene TRBV7-2; D is possibly TRBD1 (6 bases). V lost 5 bases and J 0 bases, leaving 13 bases between the germline ends. The CDR3 extends over 15 amino acids. Germline-derived CDR1 and CDR2 are SGHTA and FQGNSA. The CDR3 nucleotides read TGTGCCAGCAGCACACGGACAGCTTCTAACTATGGCTACACCTTC. Its protein product is CASSTRTASNYGYTF.

This clone was counted only a few times. V is TRBV12-3 or TRBV12-4 and J is TRBJ2-7; 8 bases are a match to TRBD1. J gave up 4 bases and V 6 bases, and 5 bases lay outside the gene matches. The CDR3 is 13 amino acids. Written as DNA, the CDR3 is TGTGCCAGCAGCCGGGACAGGTCGTACGAGCAGTACTTC. It codes for CASSRDRSYEQYF.

The chain couples TRBV5-4 to TRBJ1-2, with D unclear. The V end lost 4 bases, the J end lost 4 bases, and 11 bases lay between the germline ends. This CDR3 comprises 13 residues. Germline V gene lookup returns CDR1 SGHNT and CDR2 YYREEE (reference sequence). The CDR3 coding sequence is TGTGCCAGCAGCGCCGCGGGGAGCTATGGCTACACCTTC. Its translation: CASSAAGSYGYTF. Supplemented by reference TRBV5-4 and TRBJ1-2, the full variable domain reads ETGVTQSPTHLIKTRGQQVTLRCSSQSGHNTVSWYQQALGQGPQFIFQYYREEENGRGNFPPRFSGLQFPNYSSELNVNALELDDSALYLCASSAAGSYGYTFGSGTRLTVV.

The genes are TRBV5-1 and TRBJ2-3; 10 nucleotides agree with TRBD1. The CDR3 sequence is 14 residues long. Germline CDR1 is SGHRS and CDR2 is YFSETQ. Trimming at V came to 4 bases and at J to 4 bases, leaving 3 bases not matched to a gene. CDR3 in DNA: TGCGCCAGCAGCCTAGGACAGGGGGCAGATACGCAGTATTTT. Translated, it gives CASSLGQGADTQYF.

The chain uses TRBV5-1 and TRBJ2-1; 10 bases map to TRBD2. The CDR3 loop spans 15 amino acids. Trimming took 1 base from V and 2 from J; bases not matched to a gene: 0. CDR1 is SGHRS, CDR2 YFSETQ, per germline. The CDR3 protein is CASSLTSGAYNEQFF. CDR3 in DNA: TGCGCCAGCAGCTTGACTAGCGGGGCCTACAATGAGCAGTTCTTC. The whole variable domain, remainder taken from reference TRBV5-1 and TRBJ2-1, is KAGVTQTPRYLIKTRGQQVTLSCSPISGHRSVSWYQQTPGQGLQFLFEYFSETQRNKGNFPGRFSGRQFSNSRSEMNVSTLELGDSALYLCASSLTSGAYNEQFFGPGTRLTVL.

The chain is built from TRBV21-1 and TRBJ2-7; the table's D gene call, TRBD2, was not cross checked with the DNA. TRBV21-1 is termed a pseudogene. This CDR3 contains 12 residues. CDR3: CASSGGVYEQYF. CDR3 bases: TGTGCCAGCAGCGGCGGAGTCTACGAGCAGTACTTC.

This chain connects TRBV28 to TRBJ1-6; D is ambiguous. V was trimmed by 2 bases and J by 3 bases, leaving 14 bases between them. This CDR3 spans 17 amino acids. Germline-derived CDR1 and CDR2 are MDHEN and SYDVKM. CDR3 coding DNA: TGTGCCAGCAGTTTACGAATCACAGTGAGCTATAATTCACCCCTCCACTTT. As protein: CASSLRITVSYNSPLHF. Combining the CDR3 with reference TRBV28 and TRBJ1-6 gives the whole variable domain DVKVTQSSRYLVKRTGEKVFLECVQDMDHENMFWYRQDPGLGLRLIYFSYDVKMKEKGDIPEGYSVSREKKERFSLILESASTNQTSMYLCASSLRITVSYNSPLHFGNGTRLTVT.

V usage is TRBV29-1 and J usage is TRBJ2-1; D gene uncertain. CDR1 is SQVTM and CDR2 is ANQGSEA in the germline V gene. The V end lost 1 base, the J end lost 0 bases, and 13 bases lay between the germline ends. CDR3 length equals 16 residues. The CDR3 spells CSVEGLWLSSYNEQFF. The DNA of the CDR3 is TGCAGCGTTGAAGGCCTATGGTTGAGCTCCTACAATGAGCAGTTCTTC.

Worth noting for this clone: No DNA is shown, since the ends of the CDR3 on it are uncertain; the CDR3 is the one TCRdb lists. The chain couples TRBV21-1 to TRBJ2-5; the D call of TRBD1 is as the table states it, not checked on the DNA. TRBV21-1 is marked as a pseudogene. The CDR3 sequence runs 16 residues, both termini included. CDR3 protein: CASSKVGQGARETQYF.